This T cell receptor beta chain was identified in a study of cytomegalovirus exposure and HLA in healthy donors. The overall study: A preliminary data release comprised roughly 80 million unique TCRs obtained from HLA-typed donors. Regarding the study as a whole: Reported performance of the classifier showed diagnosis of cytomegalovirus status with high specificity and sensitivity. Clonal expansion was found to be greater in HLA-associated TCR beta chains than in equally common others in a later analysis. The study put 150 to 200 TCR beta chains on its list as cytomegalovirus-associated.

Primers included in the PCR were 60 Vbeta and 13 Jbeta primers. Profiled with immunoSEQ multiplex PCR; TCRdb holds only in-frame clones, not every one. This sample's clone table lists about 200,000 clones. On this clone itself: Its antigen is unidentified.

The CDR3 extends over 15 amino acids. Trimming took off 0 bases at V and 4 bases at J, with 12 bases between the two ends. From germline, CDR1 is MGHRA and CDR2 YSYEKL. The TCR originated in a man younger than 40 in good health and CMV-seronegative. The chain recombines TRBV4-1 with TRBJ1-2; D call uncertain. The specimen sequenced was PBMCs. CDR3 bases: TGCGCCAGCAGCCAAGAGGTGGGCCTAATCTATGGCTACACCTTC. Protein sequence: CASSQEVGLIYGYTF.